This TCR beta chain was found in a study of blood T cell repertoires in COVID-19. About the study: The samples span acute and convalescent COVID-19 from the United States, Italy and Spain. From T cells, B-cell-depleted T cells, or PBMCs came the material, which was cDNA or gDNA.

Trimming removed 6 bases from V and 2 bases from J, with 11 bases in between. The germline CDR1 and CDR2 sequences are ENHRY and SYGVKD. This CDR3 has 13 amino acids. As processed by the authors: Counts of nucleated cells, estimated from reference gene primer amplification, were obtained. Sequenced by immunoSEQ multiplex PCR; TCRdb stores in-frame clones only, minus some. V and J calls and clone size are copied from that table; D and trimming were computed from the DNA. The table records 60,000 or so clones, under 80% of them present only once. The receptor's source is a human donor in a cohort sampled during active COVID-19. The source material was peripheral blood. This chain uses TRBV10-3 with TRBJ2-7; the D gene is possibly TRBD1 (6 bases). The CDR3 sequence is CAISAGTTYEQYF. The CDR3 coding sequence is TGTGCCATCAGCGCCGGGACAACCTACGAGCAGTACTTC.